These T cell receptor beta chains were read from a single sample in a study of blood T cell repertoires in COVID-19. Sequenced by immunoSEQ multiplex PCR; TCRdb stores in-frame clones only, minus some. This table has about 74,000 clones, approximately 84% appearing once. The sample comprised peripheral blood. The receptors stem from an older man with acute or convalescent COVID-19. Each CDR3 is given with its conserved first and last residue. Each record gives: CDR3 length, J gene, V gene, D gene, clone size, CDR3 DNA, CDR3 protein. D genes are given only for firm matches. The listing skips clone size in some rows; elsewhere it reads once, few, many or a size class.

>15|TRBJ1-1|TRBV6-5|-|-
TGTGCCAGCAGTTACTCAAGGGGTTTCAACACTGAAGCTTTCTTT
CASSYSRGFNTEAFF
>13|TRBJ1-4|TRBV15|TRBD1|once
TGTGCCACCGGTCGGGACAGGGGGTTTGAACTGTTTTTT
CATGRDRGFELFF
>13|TRBJ1-1|TRBV4-1|-|-
TGCGCCAGCAGCCAACAGGGGAGCACTGAAGCTTTCTTT
CASSQQGSTEAFF
>14|TRBJ2-1|TRBV27|-|-
TGTGCCAGCAGTTTATCGGGACTCACTAATGAGCAGTTCTTC
CASSLSGLTNEQFF
>14|TRBJ1-2|TRBV5-1|-|-
TGCGCCAGCAGCTTGGATGGGTTGCGGGATGGCTACACCTTC
CASSLDGLRDGYTF
>12|TRBJ2-5|TRBV29-1|TRBD1|-
TGCAGCGTTGCACAGGGGTCGGAGACCCAGTACTTC
CSVAQGSETQYF
>15|TRBJ1-1|TRBV27|TRBD1|-
TGTGCCAGCACCCGGAGGACAGGGGGGAGTAAAGAAGCTTTCTTT
CASTRRTGGSKEAFF
>16|TRBJ1-2|TRBV18|TRBD1|-
TGTGCCAGCTCACCCGGGACAGGGCTTATAAACTATGGCTACACCTTC
CASSPGTGLINYGYTF
>13|TRBJ2-7|TRBV5-1|TRBD1|-
TGCGCCAGCAGCCCGGACAGGGCGTACGAGCAGTACTTC
CASSPDRAYEQYF
>17|TRBJ2-2|TRBV9|TRBD1|-
TGTGCCAGCAGCGCAGACCCGGGACAGGGCTTCACCGGGGAGCTGTTTTTT
CASSADPGQGFTGELFF
>19|TRBJ2-7|TRBV9|TRBD2|few
TGTGCCAGCAGCCAAACTACCAGCGGGGGGCCCCCGGAGCCCTACGAGCAGTACTTC
CASSQTTSGGPPEPYEQYF
>14|TRBJ1-1|TRBV5-1|-|-
TGCGCCAGCAGCTTGGAAACGTACGGCACTGAAGCTTTCTTT
CASSLETYGTEAFF
>15|TRBJ1-6|TRBV5-5|-|-
TGTGCCAGCAGCTTGGAGGACAGATCGAATTCACCCCTCCACTTT
CASSLEDRSNSPLHF
>12|TRBJ1-2|TRBV18|-|once
TGTGCCAGCTCCGACATCTCCAATGGCTACACCTTC
CASSDISNGYTF
>16|TRBJ2-1|TRBV7-3|TRBD2|once
TGTGCCAGCAGCTTGCAGGTTGGCGGGAGGGCCCAGGAGCAGTTCTTC
CASSLQVGGRAQEQFF
>16|TRBJ1-1|TRBV7-9|-|-
TGTGCCAGCAGCTTAGGAACAGGACCGACCGACTGGAAAGCTTTCTTT
CASSLGTGPTDWKAFF
>14|TRBJ2-7|TRBV5-4|-|-
TGTGCCAGCAGCGTTACAGTTTCGGGGAACGAGCAGTACTTC
CASSVTVSGNEQYF
>16|TRBJ2-1|TRBV4-3|TRBD2|-
TGCGCCAGCGGTAACCGTGTAGCGGGGCGATACAATGAGCAGTTCTTC
CASGNRVAGRYNEQFF
>14|TRBJ2-3|TRBV3-1/TRBV3-2|-|-
TGTGCCAGCAGCCAAGGCAGGGCGGTGAGCGCGCAGTATTTT
CASSQGRAVSAQYF
>15|TRBJ1-1|TRBV19|TRBD1|-
TGTGCCAGTAGTAAGACAGGGGTAGAGAACACTGAAGCTTTCTTT
CASSKTGVENTEAFF
>13|TRBJ2-1|TRBV3-1/TRBV3-2|TRBD1|-
TGTGCCAGCAGCTGGACAGGGACGGGTGAGCAGTTCTTC
CASSWTGTGEQFF
>17|TRBJ2-2|TRBV7-2|TRBD1|-
TGTGCCAGCAGCCCAACCCCCCAGGGGGTTAGCACCGGGGAGCTGTTTTTT
CASSPTPQGVSTGELFF
>12|TRBJ2-7|TRBV5-1|-|-
TGCGCCAGCAGCTTGGGGGGCAGCGAGCAGTACTTC
CASSLGGSEQYF
>14|TRBJ1-1|TRBV2|TRBD1|-
TGTGCCAGCAGAGACAGGGATCTGAACACTGAAGCTTTCTTT
CASRDRDLNTEAFF
>14|TRBJ2-5|TRBV5-1|-|-
TGCGCCAGCAGCTTTTCGAGCGGCGAAGAGACCCAGTACTTC
CASSFSSGEETQYF
>14|TRBJ2-5|TRBV5-5|TRBD1|-
TGTGCCAGCAGCTCACAGGGGGCGGGGGAGACCCAGTACTTC
CASSSQGAGETQYF
>13|TRBJ1-1|TRBV6-5|-|-
TGTGCCAGCAGTTACCGGCCCTCAGGGGAAGCTTTCTTT
CASSYRPSGEAFF
>13|TRBJ2-1|TRBV5-1|-|-
TGCGCCAGCAGCTCGTTGACTAATGAGAAGCAGTTCTTC
CASSSLTNEKQFF
>16|TRBJ1-1|TRBV9|-|-
TGTGCCAGCAGCGTAGAGGGGGACCCCCGGTACGCTGAAGCTTTCTTT
CASSVEGDPRYAEAFF
>14|TRBJ1-1|TRBV5-1|-|few
TGCGCCAGCAGCTCAACAGCCCAAAACACTGAAGCTTTCTTT
CASSSTAQNTEAFF
>15|TRBJ1-5|TRBV6-6|TRBD1|-
TGTGCCAGCAGTTGGGGGACAGGGGGCAATCAGCCCCAGCATTTT
CASSWGTGGNQPQHF
>14|TRBJ2-3|TRBV20-1|TRBD2|-
TGCAGTGCTAGTGTAGCGGGGGGTACAGATACGCAGTATTTT
CSASVAGGTDTQYF
>15|TRBJ2-2|TRBV7-2|-|once
TGTGCCAGCAGCTTAACCCGGCAAGAGGGCGGGGAGCTGTTTTTT
CASSLTRQEGGELFF
>15|TRBJ2-7|TRBV7-2|TRBD1|-
TGTGCCAGCAGAGCCACCGGGACAGGGGGCGAAGAGCAGTACTTC
CASRATGTGGEEQYF
>14|TRBJ1-5|TRBV2|-|-
TGTGCCAGCAGTGAAACGCGGGATTGGCAGCCCCAGCATTTT
CASSETRDWQPQHF
>16|TRBJ2-7|TRBV7-9|-|-
TGTGCCAGCAGCTCGGCACGTGTGAGTAGCCTCCTCGAGCAGTACTTC
CASSSARVSSLLEQYF
>16|TRBJ2-5|TRBV11-2|TRBD2|-
TGTGCCAGCAGCTTAGGCTCTAGCGGAAACCAAGAGACCCAGTACTTC
CASSLGSSGNQETQYF
>13|TRBJ1-4|TRBV3-1/TRBV3-2|-|-
TGTGCCAGCAGCCCTCCAACTAATGAAAAACTGTTTTTT
CASSPPTNEKLFF
>13|TRBJ1-2|TRBV2|-|-
TGTGCCAGCAGTGATGGCAGAAACTATGGCTACACCTTC
CASSDGRNYGYTF
>14|TRBJ1-2|TRBV6-6|-|-
TGTGCCAGCAGTTACATGGGGGGGAACTATGGCTACACCTTC
CASSYMGGNYGYTF
>14|TRBJ1-1|TRBV2|TRBD1|-
TGTGCCAGCAGTGTAAACAGGGGGAACACTGAAGCTTTCTTT
CASSVNRGNTEAFF
>18|TRBJ2-1|TRBV6-6|TRBD1|-
TGTGCCAGCAGTCCCCGGGAAGGTGGGACAGGGGGTAAGAATGAGCAGTTCTTC
CASSPREGGTGGKNEQFF
>15|TRBJ2-3|TRBV5-1|TRBD1|-
TGCGCCAGCAGCTTGACAGGGGGCTGGACAGATACGCAGTATTTT
CASSLTGGWTDTQYF
>18|TRBJ2-6|TRBV2|-|-
TGTGCCAGCAGTGAAAGGGTGGGGCCTGGCTCTGGGGCCAACGTCCTGACTTTC
CASSERVGPGSGANVLTF
>16|TRBJ1-2|TRBV24-1|TRBD1|-
TGTGCCACCAGTGATCCAAACCCCGGGACAGGCTATGGCTACACCTTC
CATSDPNPGTGYGYTF
>12|TRBJ1-6|TRBV6-2/TRBV6-3|-|-
TGTGCCAGCAGCTCGACACGCCTCATCCTCCACTTT
CASSSTRLILHF
>15|TRBJ2-1|TRBV11-3|TRBD2|-
TGTGCCAGCAGCCCGGGGGGGACTAGCCTGCTTGAGCAGTTCTTC
CASSPGGTSLLEQFF
>11|TRBJ1-1|TRBV20-1|-|-
TGCAGTGCTAGCGGTGACACTGAAGCTTTCTTT
CSASGDTEAFF
>15|TRBJ2-5|TRBV9|-|once
TGTGCCAGCAGCAGGGACGGGAGTGGGTTGGAGACCCAGTACTTC
CASSRDGSGLETQYF
>14|TRBJ1-3|TRBV6-5|-|-
TGTGCCAGCAGGTCTCACAGCTCTGGAAACACCATATATTTT
CASRSHSSGNTIYF
>14|TRBJ1-6|TRBV5-8|-|-
TGTGCCAGCAGCTTGAAAGGGGCTAATTCACCCCTCCACTTT
CASSLKGANSPLHF
>15|TRBJ2-2|TRBV7-3|-|-
TGTGCCAGCAGCTTAGGCGGGACGAACACCGGGGAGCTGTTTTTT
CASSLGGTNTGELFF
>16|TRBJ2-4|TRBV27|TRBD2|once
TGTGCCACCCGACGGACGGGGAGGGAACACAAAAACATTCAGTACTTC
CATRRTGREHKNIQYF
>13|TRBJ1-1|TRBV30|-|-
TGTGCCAGCAGGTCTTTGGTGAACACTGAAGCTTTCTTT
CASRSLVNTEAFF